One and the same sample provided the 28 T cell receptor beta chains below, sequenced in a study of blood T cells in healthy people across ages. The use of a sample-barcoded 5' primer and a J-beta primer mix characterized a second PCR of about 7 to 12 cycles. TCRdb recomputed calls from the 5' RACE reads with MiXCR, one row per CDR3 protein. The table includes around 1.5 million distinct CDR3 sequences, 42% detected once. The sample consisted of blood. The receptors were gathered from a woman aged 18-29 years in good health.

Comment on this clonotype: A read error may produce the germline difference seen at one junction end. This sequence joins TRBV7-6 and TRBJ2-1, with D tentatively TRBD1 (7 bases). Germline V CDR1 and CDR2: SGHVS, FNYEAQ. This CDR3 contains 15 residues. CDR3 sequence (DNA): TGTGCCGGCAGCCGTACAGGGGACTCGTACAATGAGCAGTTCTTC. Translation: CAGSRTGDSYNEQFF.

There are many counts of this clonotype. The chain has TRBV4-2 and TRBJ1-2; D ambiguous. V was cut by 4 bases and J by 2 bases, with 11 bases left in between. CDR1 and CDR2 (germline): LGHNA, YNFKEQ. This CDR3 contains 14 residues. Written as DNA, the CDR3 is TGTGCCAGCAGCCCTGATCGAACGAACTATGGCTACACCTTC. Translated: CASSPDRTNYGYTF.

V gene TRBV27 combines with J gene TRBJ2-7, with TRBD1 matching 8 bases. CDR3 length equals 16 residues. With 4 bases clipped from V and 5 bases from J, the junction kept 13 bases outside the gene matches. The germline V gene encodes CDR1 MNHEY and CDR2 SMNVEV (reference sequence). Written as DNA, the CDR3 is TGTGCCAGCAGTTCGAGCAGGACAGGGAGGTCCCACGAGCAGTACTTC. Its translation: CASSSSRTGRSHEQYF.

This clonotype was recorded at least ten times. This chain joins TRBV11-2 and TRBJ2-4; 9 positions match TRBD1. The CDR3 consists of 14 residues. The V segment lost 4 bases and the J segment 7 bases; nucleotides outside the gene matches: 5. Germline lookup yields CDR1 SGHAT and CDR2 FQNNGV. CDR3 protein: CASSSTGGGNIQYF. DNA of the CDR3: TGTGCCAGCAGCTCGACAGGGGGTGGGAACATTCAGTACTTC.

There are a few counts of this clonotype. The J gene is TRBJ2-1, the V gene TRBV3-1; D gene uncertain. Per the germline V gene, CDR1 is LGHDT and CDR2 is YNNKEL (reference sequence). The CDR3 totals 14 residues. Trimming took 4 bases from V and 0 from J, leaving 7 bases between them. The CDR3 sequence is CASSLEFSYNEQFF. The CDR3, as DNA: TGTGCCAGCAGCCTGGAGTTCTCCTACAATGAGCAGTTCTTC.

The chain employs TRBV20-1 and TRBJ2-2, with TRBD2 identical over 9 bases. Per the germline V gene, CDR1 is DFQATT and CDR2 is SNEGSKA (reference sequence). The CDR3 sequence is 19 residues long. The trim removed 6 bases at V and 4 bases at J, leaving 21 bases unmatched. DNA for the CDR3: TGCAGTGCAAGGGCCCTGTTTGGCGGGGGGGGAGTAATCACCGGGGAGCTGTTTTTT. This codes for CSARALFGGGGVITGELFF.

V usage is TRBV5-7 and J usage is TRBJ2-7; D might be TRBD1 (5 bases). TRBV5-7 is identified as an open reading frame with a role that is uncertain. The CDR3 runs to 15 residues. The germline V and J ends were trimmed by 4 bases and 3 bases, with 17 bases remaining between them. The CDR3, as DNA: TGTGCCAGCAGCGTCGGACATTCGCGGATCTACGAGCAGTACTTC. As protein: CASSVGHSRIYEQYF.

This chain joins TRBV12-3 or TRBV12-4 and TRBJ2-1; the match to TRBD2 covers 11 bases. With V trimmed by 5 bases and J by 0 bases, 9 bases remained unmatched. CDR3 length: 18 residues. CDR3 coding DNA: TGTGCCAGCAGTAGTCGTCCTAGCGGGGGGAGCTCCTACAATGAGCAGTTCTTC. Translation gives CASSSRPSGGSSYNEQFF.

The chain links TRBV10-3 to TRBJ1-6, with TRBD1 as a possible D gene (5 bases). Deletions cut 3 bases from V and 7 bases from J, with 10 bases between. CDR1 and CDR2 (germline): ENHRY, SYGVKD. The CDR3 contains 14 residues. Written as DNA, the CDR3 is TGTGCCATCAGTGAAGGTGACAGCAATTCACCCCTCCACTTT. Translating it yields CAISEGDSNSPLHF.

This chain connects TRBV3-1 to TRBJ2-4; 7 bases fit TRBD1. V lost 1 base and J lost 6; bases outside the gene matches: 3. Germline V lookup: CDR1 LGHDT, CDR2 YNNKEL (reference sequence). The CDR3 consists of 14 residues. The CDR3: CASSQGGQRNIQYF. The CDR3 bases are TGTGCCAGCAGCCAAGGGGGACAGCGAAACATTCAGTACTTC.

The chain employs TRBV10-3 and TRBJ1-2, with TRBD1 matching 10 bases. The CDR3 has 16 amino acids. Germline CDR1 is ENHRY and CDR2 is SYGVKD. J lost 2 bases, V lost 6 bases, and 9 bases had no gene match. In DNA, the CDR3 is TGTGCCATCAGCATTTGGACAGGGGGACTGAACTATGGCTACACCTTC. Protein sequence: CAISIWTGGLNYGYTF.

This chain links TRBV5-1 with TRBJ2-1, with D perhaps being TRBD1 or TRBD2 (5 bases each). V was trimmed by 0 bases and J by 12 bases, leaving 7 bases between them. Per germline, CDR1 SGHRS and CDR2 YFSETQ. CDR3 length: 11 residues. The CDR3 loop reads CASSLERGQFF. The CDR3 bases are TGCGCCAGCAGCTTGGAGAGGGGGCAGTTCTTC.

This clonotype has at least ten counts. V gene TRBV7-3 combines with J gene TRBJ2-6; D call uncertain. The CDR3 sequence is 14 residues long. Trimming stripped 5 bases from V and 0 bases from J, with 5 bases between. The germline gives CDR1 SGHTA, CDR2 FQGTGA. The CDR3 DNA is TGTGCCAGCAGCCCACCCTCTGGGGCCAACGTCCTGACTTTC. Its protein is CASSPPSGANVLTF.

Many counts were recorded for this clonotype. This chain links TRBV20-1 with TRBJ2-1; the D is unclear. V shed 5 bases and J shed 10 bases, with 6 bases lying between them. Germline CDR1 and CDR2: DFQATT and SNEGSKA (reference sequence). The CDR3 totals 9 residues. This CDR3 is CSAAREQFF. The CDR3 nucleotides read TGCAGTGCTGCACGGGAGCAGTTCTTC.

This clonotype has just a few counts. This chain joins TRBV10-2 and TRBJ2-5; D ambiguous. The CDR3 is made up of 15 amino acids. The ends were cut back, 3 bases at V and 3 bases at J, with 14 bases in the middle. Germline V CDR1 and CDR2: WSHSY, SAAADI. The DNA for the CDR3 is TGCGCCAGCAGTGATACTACGGGTCGGAAAGAGACCCAGTACTTC. Translated: CASSDTTGRKETQYF.

The chain employs TRBV6-1 and TRBJ2-1; 7 nucleotides align to TRBD1. Judging by the DNA end, TRBJ2-7 fits better; the J call may be wrong. This CDR3 has 14 residues. Germline values: CDR1 MNHNS, CDR2 SASEGT. CDR3 region: CASSSGQPPLEQYF. CDR3 in DNA: TGTGCCAGCAGTTCGGGACAGCCTCCCTTAGAGCAGTACTTC.

This clonotype was observed many times. The V gene is TRBV15, the J gene TRBJ2-1; 7 nucleotides agree with TRBD2. Germline CDR1 is LNHNV and CDR2 is YYDKDF (reference sequence). CDR3 length: 14 amino acids. Germline trimming cut 5 bases from V and 8 bases from J; bases unmatched to any gene: 9. CDR3 DNA sequence: TGTGCCACCAGCGGTCGGACTAGGGGCGATGAGCAGTTCTTC. Translation: CATSGRTRGDEQFF.

V gene TRBV7-9 combines with J gene TRBJ2-7, with TRBD2 identical over 14 bases. Germline loops: CDR1 SEHNR, CDR2 FQNEAQ (reference sequence). The CDR3 runs 18 residues. V shed 5 bases and J 0 bases; nucleotides not matched to a gene: 9. The CDR3 DNA sequence: TGTGCCAGCAGCAAGGGACTAGCGGGAGACCCCGACTCCTACGAGCAGTACTTC. Translation: CASSKGLAGDPDSYEQYF. Complete variable domain (other parts from reference TRBV7-9 and TRBJ2-7): DTGVSQNPRHKITKRGQNVTFRCDPISEHNRLYWYRQTLGQGPEFLTYFQNEAQLEKSRLLSDRFSAERPKGSFSTLEIQRTEQGDSAMYLCASSKGLAGDPDSYEQYFGPGTRLTVT.

This chain connects TRBV7-2 to TRBJ1-5; no clear D gene. The CDR3 is 15 residues long. The V and J ends lost 5 bases and 2 bases respectively, with 13 bases between them. The germline CDR1 and CDR2 sequences are SGHTA and FQGNSA. CDR3 sequence reads: CASSQRASGNQPQHF. The CDR3 coding sequence is TGTGCCAGCAGCCAGAGGGCTTCCGGCAATCAGCCCCAGCATTTT. Together with reference TRBV7-2 and TRBJ1-5, the CDR3 gives the full variable domain: GAGVSQSPSNKVTEKGKDVELRCDPISGHTALYWYRQSLGQGLEFLIYFQGNSAPDKSGLPSDRFSAERTGGSVSTLTIQRTQQEDSAVYLCASSQRASGNQPQHFGDGTRLSIL.

The V and J genes are TRBV7-6 and TRBJ2-3; D is uncertain. The CDR3 has 16 residues. CDR1 and CDR2 from the germline V gene are SGHVS and FNYEAQ. Trimming took off 1 base at V and 0 bases at J, with 11 bases between the two ends. The CDR3 protein is CASSLGAISSTDTQYF. CDR3 DNA sequence: TGTGCCAGCAGCTTAGGGGCCATTAGCAGCACAGATACGCAGTATTTT.

The chain carries TRBV6-2 or TRBV6-3 and TRBJ2-5; D is tentatively TRBD1 or TRBD2 (5 bases each). This CDR3 is built from 15 residues. Trimming pared 6 bases from V and 3 bases from J, leaving 17 bases between. Germline V gene data show CDR1 as MNHEY and CDR2 as SVGEGT. CDR3 residues: CASSLMRGEEETQYF. The DNA for the CDR3 is TGTGCCAGCAGCCTCATGAGGGGTGAGGAAGAGACCCAGTACTTC.

This clonotype was observed a handful of times. V usage is TRBV6-1 and J usage is TRBJ2-1; TRBD1 aligns across 8 bases. Germline CDR1 MNHNS, CDR2 SASEGT. The V and J ends lost 4 bases and 5 bases, in that order; junction bases with no gene match: 10. The CDR3 loop spans 16 amino acids. The CDR3 DNA is TGTGCCAGCAGTGGACAGGGGATCCTCCCTCACAATGAGCAGTTCTTC. It codes for CASSGQGILPHNEQFF.

The sample holds many counts of this clonotype. The chain employs TRBV7-2 and TRBJ2-7; D unresolved. This CDR3 is built from 15 residues. Between the trimmed V and J ends, which lost 5 bases and 0 bases, there was a span of 14 bases. Germline V gene sequence: CDR1 SGHTA, CDR2 FQGNSA. CDR3 protein: CASSRLTLSSYEQYF. Here the CDR3 DNA reads TGTGCCAGCAGCCGATTAACCTTGAGCTCCTACGAGCAGTACTTC.

In the case of this clonotype: Since a much larger clone is just one base distant, this may be a read error. The V gene is TRBV29-1, the J gene TRBJ2-3; 8 bases fit TRBD1. Germline values: CDR1 SQVTM, CDR2 ANQGSEA. The CDR3 has 14 residues. CDR3 residues: CSVGPGQVTDTRYF. The CDR3 nucleotides are TGCAGCGTTGGTCCGGGACAGGTCACAGATACGCGGTATTTT.

This clonotype has just a few counts. The chain couples TRBV2 to TRBJ2-4, with 9 nucleotides matching TRBD1. The last part of the DNA fits TRBJ2-5 better; the J call may be wrong. Germline V CDR1 and CDR2: SNHLY, FYNNEI. The CDR3 spans 15 residues. CDR3: CASTGTGPSLETQYF. For the CDR3, the DNA is TGTGCCAGTACCGGGACAGGGCCCTCTTTGGAGACCCAGTACTTC.

This clonotype has more than one count but fewer than ten. CDR3 region: CASSDEEHNEQFF. The CDR3 DNA is TGTGCCAGCAGTGACGAGGAGCATAATGAGCAGTTCTTC. This rearrangement joins TRBV12-3 or TRBV12-4 to TRBJ2-1; D is unresolved. There are 13 residues in the CDR3. The germline V and J ends were trimmed by 5 bases and 7 bases, with 12 bases remaining between them.

This clonotype was found a few times. V usage is TRBV7-2 and J usage is TRBJ2-1; TRBD2 aligns across 7 bases. The CDR3 contains 12 residues. The V gene's germline CDR1 is SGHTA and CDR2 FQGNSA. V shed 0 bases, J shed 15 bases, and the junction held 5 bases outside the gene matches. The CDR3 nucleotides read TGTGCCAGCAGCTTAGCCCCTTCGGGGGGGTTCTTC. It is translated as CASSLAPSGGFF.

The rearrangement links TRBV10-3 to TRBJ2-3, with a weak D call TRBD2 (6 bases). CDR1 is ENHRY, CDR2 SYGVKD, per germline. V lost 10 bases, J lost 10 bases, and 12 bases lay in between. The CDR3 runs 10 residues. The chain's CDR3 is CATGDSPQYF. The DNA of the CDR3 is TGTGCCACGGGGGACTCTCCGCAGTATTTT.